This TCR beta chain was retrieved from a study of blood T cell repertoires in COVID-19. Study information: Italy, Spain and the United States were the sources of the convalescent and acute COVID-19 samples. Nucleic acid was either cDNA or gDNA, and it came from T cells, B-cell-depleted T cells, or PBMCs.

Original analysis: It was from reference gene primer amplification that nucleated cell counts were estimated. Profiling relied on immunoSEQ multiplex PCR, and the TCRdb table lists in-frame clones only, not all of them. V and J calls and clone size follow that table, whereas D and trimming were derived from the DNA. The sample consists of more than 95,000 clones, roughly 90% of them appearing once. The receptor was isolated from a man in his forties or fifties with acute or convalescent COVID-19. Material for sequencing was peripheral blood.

CDR3 residues: CASSQTEIYGYTF. Written as DNA, the CDR3 is TGTGCCAGCAGTCAGACAGAGATCTATGGCTACACCTTC. This chain joins TRBV6-5 and TRBJ1-2; TRBD1 is a possible D gene (5 bases). CDR3 size: 13 residues. CDR1 is MNHEY, CDR2 SVGAGI, per germline. V lost 5 bases and J 4 bases, leaving 11 bases between the germline ends.